This T cell receptor beta chain was identified in a study of OX40 agonist ivuxolimab in advanced cancers. Overall study findings and caveats: Expanded clones were, on average, more numerous in CD8+ T cells than in CD4+.

The CDR3 has 13 residues. V dropped 1 base and J dropped 5 bases, with 7 bases sitting between them. From germline, CDR1 is SGHTA and CDR2 FQGNSA. TCRdb's table, derived via immunoSEQ multiplex PCR, lists solely in-frame clones and lacks some. Of around 100,000 clones listed, approximately 90% are singletons. Concerning this clone: The antigen is undetermined.

The gene calls are TRBV7-2 and TRBJ2-3, with unresolved D. The sample in question was CD4+ or CD8+ T cells sorted from blood, obtained in a trial of the OX40 agonist ivuxolimab. The receptor's source is an adult with an advanced solid tumor such as melanoma, head and neck, liver or kidney cancer. This CDR3 is CASSLVRLDTQYF. CDR3 bases: TGTGCCAGCAGCTTAGTGCGGTTAGATACGCAGTATTTT.